The 30 T cell receptor beta chains below were found in one sample sequenced in a study of graft-versus-host responses after intestinal transplantation. Repertoires were generated with immunoSEQ multiplex PCR, while TCRdb's copy carries only in-frame clones and drops some. The data show about 7,400 clones, approximately 68% seen once. Investigators treated the graft tissue so that it released intraepithelial and lamina propria lymphocytes. Sequences were derived from ileum tissue, sampled 230 to 240 days after intestinal transplantation. The receptors were sampled from a human patient who received an intestinal transplant, so some T cells may come from the graft donor.

As for this clone: The same CDR3 can be traced to other DNA sequences in this sample. This chain connects TRBV6-1 to TRBJ1-1; no clear D gene. V lost 6 bases, J lost 2 bases, and 10 bases lay in between. The CDR3 length is 13 residues. Germline V lookup: CDR1 MNHNS, CDR2 SASEGT. CDR3 coding DNA: TGTGCCAGCAGCCCGCTTTTAAACACTGAAGCTTTCTTT. This translates into CASSPLLNTEAFF.

The genes are TRBV4-2 and TRBJ2-7; the D gene is possibly TRBD2 (5 bases). The CDR3 consists of 15 residues. The V and J ends lost 0 bases and 0 bases respectively, with 9 bases between them. CDR1 is LGHNA, CDR2 YNFKEQ, per germline. The CDR3 nucleotides are TGTGCCAGCAGCCAAGAGGGAAGCGGCTCCTACGAGCAGTACGTC. It codes for CASSQEGSGSYEQYV.

J is TRBJ2-2 and V is TRBV4-3; D could derive from TRBD1 or TRBD2 (6 bases each). Germline CDR1 and CDR2: LGHNA and YSLEER. The CDR3 has 17 amino acids. V lost 0 bases to trimming and J lost 5 bases, with 16 bases between them. For the CDR3, the DNA is TGCGCCAGCAGCCAAGAAGACGGGGGCCCCGTGACCGGGGAGCTGTTTTTT. It is translated as CASSQEDGGPVTGELFF.

The chain has TRBV5-8 and TRBJ2-7, with D perhaps TRBD1 (6 bases). CDR3 length: 13 residues. V shed 7 bases and J shed 3 bases, with 14 bases lying between them. Germline-derived CDR1 and CDR2 are SGHTS and YDEGEE. The CDR3 loop reads CASLPRDNYEQYV. The CDR3 DNA sequence: TGTGCCAGCTTGCCCCGGGACAACTACGAGCAGTACGTC.

V gene TRBV7-9 combines with J gene TRBJ2-1; D possibly matches TRBD1 or TRBD2 (6 bases each). CDR3 size: 15 residues. V dropped 4 bases and J dropped 4 bases, with 14 bases sitting between them. Germline assignment: CDR1 SEHNR and CDR2 FQNEAQ (reference sequence). The CDR3: CASSSMGGGYNEQFF. The CDR3 DNA sequence: TGTGCCAGCAGCTCGATGGGGGGCGGTTACAATGAGCAGTTCTTC.

The V gene is TRBV15, the J gene TRBJ2-7; 10 bases agree with TRBD2. Germline CDR1 and CDR2: LNHNV and YYDKDF (reference sequence). Trimming at V came to 3 bases and at J to 2 bases, leaving 4 bases not matched to a gene. The CDR3 extends over 15 amino acids. The CDR3 DNA follows: TGTGCCACCAGCAGTGTAGCGGGGGGCGCCTACGAGCAGTACTTC. It translates to CATSSVAGGAYEQYF.

This clone appeared a single time. The chain links TRBV5-4 to TRBJ2-5; possibly TRBD1 for D (6 bases). This CDR3 region has 17 residues. Germline-derived CDR1 and CDR2 are SGHNT and YYREEE (reference sequence). Trimming shortened V by 3 bases and J by 5 bases, and 23 bases separated the two germline ends. The DNA for the CDR3 is TGTGCCAGCAGCTCGACTCTCAGGGGAGCCTTCCTGGAGACCCAGTACTTC. Protein sequence: CASSSTLRGAFLETQYF.

The CDR3 sequence: CASISLGTGPLSTIYF. CDR3 nucleotides: TGTGCCAGCATATCTCTCGGGACAGGGCCGTTGAGCACCATATATTTT. The chain couples TRBV7-9 to TRBJ1-3, with 9 positions matching TRBD1. CDR1 and CDR2 (germline): SEHNR, FQNEAQ (reference sequence). The CDR3 is made up of 16 amino acids. With V trimmed by 7 bases and J by 9 bases, 16 bases remained unmatched.

V usage is TRBV5-6 and J usage is TRBJ2-7; a possible D gene is TRBD1 (6 bases). The CDR3 is made up of 13 amino acids. Trimming left V 2 bases short and J 6 bases short, with 12 bases between. Germline values: CDR1 SGHDT, CDR2 YYEEEE. CDR3 region: CASSFTTGLEQYV. The CDR3 coding sequence is TGTGCCAGCAGCTTCACTACAGGGCTCGAGCAGTACGTC.

This rearrangement joins TRBV10-3 to TRBJ1-2; no clear D gene. The CDR3 totals 15 residues. V was trimmed by 2 bases and J by 0 bases, leaving 10 bases between them. Germline V gene data show CDR1 as ENHRY and CDR2 as SYGVKD. CDR3 in amino acids: CAISELGVANYGYTF. As DNA, the CDR3 is TGTGCCATCAGTGAGCTTGGGGTAGCTAACTATGGCTACACCTTC.

The chain carries TRBV10-1 and TRBJ1-4; possible D gene TRBD1, 5 bases. Per the germline V gene, CDR1 is WNHNN and CDR2 is SYGVQD (reference sequence). The CDR3 spans 15 residues. The ends were cut back, 2 bases at V and 7 bases at J, with 14 bases in the middle. The CDR3 sequence is CASSERGVGSEKLFF. The CDR3 DNA sequence: TGCGCCAGCAGTGAGAGAGGGGTAGGTAGTGAAAAACTGTTTTTT.

The J gene is TRBJ2-7, the V gene TRBV5-4; D is unresolved. Between the trimmed V and J ends, which lost 0 bases and 2 bases, there was a span of 6 bases. The CDR3 consists of 13 residues. Germline V gives CDR1 SGHNT, CDR2 YYREEE (reference sequence). CDR3 region: CASSLEGAYEQYF. The CDR3 nucleotides are TGTGCCAGCAGCTTGGAGGGTGCCTACGAGCAGTACTTC.

This clone occurred a few times. This chain joins TRBV5-6 and TRBJ1-4, with 7 bases fitting TRBD1. Looked up from germline, CDR1 is SGHDT and CDR2 is YYEEEE. Trimming removed 0 bases from V and 0 bases from J; junction bases left unmatched: 5. There are 17 residues in the CDR3. Here the CDR3 reads CASSLVGQSATNEKLFF. In nucleotides, the CDR3 is TGTGCCAGCAGCTTGGTGGGACAGAGTGCAACTAATGAAAAACTGTTTTTT.

This rearrangement joins TRBV1 to TRBJ2-3; the listed D gene, TRBD2, was not tested against the DNA. TRBV1 is tagged as a pseudogene. The CDR3 is 19 residues long. This chain's CDR3 is CTSSQDPAGTSGGTDTQYF. CDR3 nucleotide sequence: TGCACCAGCAGCCAAGATCCAGCCGGGACTAGCGGGGGAACAGATACGCAGTATTTT.

J is TRBJ2-3 and V is TRBV10-2; D is undetermined. Germline V gene lookup returns CDR1 WSHSY and CDR2 SAAADI. Trimming took off 2 bases at V and 9 bases at J, with 6 bases between the two ends. The CDR3 contains 11 residues. CDR3 amino acids: CASSEGITQYF. CDR3 coding DNA: TGCGCCAGCAGTGAGGGGATAACGCAGTATTTT.

The chain recombines TRBV9 with TRBJ2-1; 9 bases align to TRBD2. Per the germline V gene, CDR1 is SGDLS and CDR2 is YYNGEE. The J segment lost 2 bases and the V segment lost 3 bases, leaving 9 bases of the junction unmatched. CDR3 size: 17 residues. CDR3 nucleotides: TGTGCCAGCAGCGGACCTTCGACTAGCGGAACCTACAATGAGCAGTTCTTC. It encodes CASSGPSTSGTYNEQFF.

With respect to this clone: Its ends do not fully match the called genes, so a read error is possible. This same CDR3 is encoded by further DNA sequences in the sample. The rearrangement uses TRBV6-1 and TRBJ2-3, with TRBD1 as a possible D gene (6 bases). From germline, CDR1 is MNHNS and CDR2 SASEGT. The CDR3 sequence is 14 residues long. The CDR3 sequence: CASTGQRSTDTQYF. The CDR3 DNA sequence: TGCGCCAGCACCGGACAGAGGAGCACAGATACGCAGTATTTT.

The chain is built from TRBV6-1 and TRBJ1-6, with a possible D match to TRBD1 (5 bases). From germline, CDR1 is MNHNS and CDR2 SASEGT. The V end lost 8 bases, the J end lost 5 bases, and 13 bases lay between the germline ends. The CDR3 is 14 amino acids. The CDR3 bases are TGTGCCAGCGACCCATGGGGCAATAATTCACCCCTCCACTTT. This sequence encodes CASDPWGNNSPLHF.

The J gene is TRBJ1-1, the V gene TRBV27; TRBD1 matches at 11 bases. CDR1 is MNHEY, CDR2 SMNVEV, per germline (reference sequence). The J segment lost 0 bases and the V segment lost 2 bases, leaving 2 bases of the junction unmatched. CDR3 size: 16 residues. This CDR3 reads CASSLGTGGLNTEAFF. The CDR3 DNA follows: TGTGCCAGCAGTTTAGGGACAGGGGGTTTGAACACTGAAGCTTTCTTT.

The chain employs TRBV5-4 and TRBJ2-5; D is ambiguous. The CDR3 has 13 amino acids. The V gene's germline CDR1 is SGHNT and CDR2 YYREEE (reference sequence). Trimming took 0 bases from V and 4 from J, leaving 7 bases between them. The CDR3 loop is CASSLESPETQYF. The CDR3 DNA reads TGTGCCAGCAGCTTGGAATCCCCAGAGACCCAGTACTTC.

V and J are TRBV15 and TRBJ2-5, with D possibly matching TRBD2 (7 bases). The DNA matches TRBJ2-7 better at its end, which makes the J call doubtful. This CDR3 is built from 16 residues. Germline V lookup: CDR1 LNHNV, CDR2 YYDKDF (reference sequence). The CDR3 DNA reads as TGTGCCACCAGCAGAGTAGGGGGAGGGCCGTCCTACGAGCAGTACTTC. Protein product: CATSRVGGGPSYEQYF.

The rearrangement joins TRBV25-1 to TRBJ2-3; 9 nucleotides line up with TRBD2. This CDR3 contains 14 residues. Germline V gene lookup returns CDR1 MGHDK and CDR2 SYGVNS. The trim removed 7 bases at V and 4 bases at J, leaving 6 bases unmatched. The CDR3 DNA is TGTGCCAGCAATGGCGGGGGGGACGCAGATACGCAGTATTTT. Its translation: CASNGGGDADTQYF.

This chain uses TRBV7-2 with TRBJ2-1; 13 bases are a match to TRBD2. The CDR3 has 17 residues. V dropped 5 bases and J dropped 2; count of bases not matched to a gene: 6. Germline V gives CDR1 SGHTA, CDR2 FQGNSA. The CDR3 region is CASSHTTSGGAYNEQFF. The CDR3 DNA follows: TGTGCCAGCAGCCATACTACTAGCGGGGGGGCCTACAATGAGCAGTTCTTC.

The sample holds a few counts of this clone. V and J are TRBV4-3 and TRBJ1-1, with TRBD1 matching 8 bases. The J segment lost 2 bases and the V segment lost 4 bases, leaving 9 bases of the junction unmatched. The CDR3 is 16 residues long. Germline CDR1 reads LGHNA; CDR2 reads YSLEER. The CDR3 loop reads CASSPGGRGHNTEAFF. The DNA for the CDR3 is TGCGCCAGCAGCCCAGGGGGCAGGGGACATAACACTGAAGCTTTCTTT.

This clone was picked up one time. This chain connects TRBV5-1 to TRBJ2-3; 8 positions match TRBD2. The CDR3 consists of 14 residues. The V gene's germline CDR1 is SGHRS and CDR2 YFSETQ. With 2 bases clipped from V and 7 bases from J, the junction kept 6 bases outside the gene matches. The CDR3 spells CASSLVGGANTQYF. For the CDR3, the DNA is TGCGCCAGCAGCTTAGTCGGGGGGGCTAATACGCAGTATTTT.

This clone was counted a single time. This chain joins TRBV18 and TRBJ1-1; weak D call: TRBD1 (5 bases). Germline V gene data show CDR1 as KGHSH and CDR2 as LQKENI. The CDR3 contains 14 residues. Trimming removed 2 bases at V and 1 base at J, with 8 bases between. CDR3 bases: TGTGCCAGCTCACCATTACAGGAGAACACTGAAGCTTTCTTT. Its translation is CASSPLQENTEAFF.

The chain employs TRBV15 and TRBJ1-1, with 7 bases matching TRBD1. The J segment lost 7 bases and the V segment lost 0 bases, leaving 2 bases of the junction unmatched. The CDR3 contains 13 residues. Looked up from germline, CDR1 is LNHNV and CDR2 is YYDKDF (reference sequence). CDR3 bases: TGTGCCACCAGCAGAGAAGGGGACAGTGAAGCTTTCTTT. Translated: CATSREGDSEAFF. Filled out from reference TRBV15 and TRBJ1-1, the complete variable domain reads DAMVIQNPRYQVTQFGKPVTLSCSQTLNHNVMYWYQQKSSQAPKLLFHYYDKDFNNEADTPDNFQSRRPNTSFCFLDIRSPGLGDTAMYLCATSREGDSEAFFGQGTRLTVV.

Points on this clone: The sample contains more than one DNA sequence encoding this CDR3. The chain uses TRBV7-9 and TRBJ1-6; 8 nucleotides match TRBD1. The V gene's germline CDR1 is SEHNR and CDR2 FQNEAQ (reference sequence). V gave up 5 bases and J gave up 13 bases; unmatched junction bases: 13. The CDR3 is made up of 15 amino acids. The CDR3 protein is CASSPVQGASSPLHF. CDR3 nucleotides: TGTGCCAGCAGCCCAGTCCAGGGGGCTTCTTCGCCCCTCCACTTT. The full variable domain, rest sourced from reference TRBV7-9 and TRBJ1-6, is DTGVSQNPRHKITKRGQNVTFRCDPISEHNRLYWYRQTLGQGPEFLTYFQNEAQLEKSRLLSDRFSAERPKGSFSTLEIQRTEQGDSAMYLCASSPVQGASSPLHFGNGTRLTVT.

The CDR3: CASSQLQGQSNEQFF. The DNA of the CDR3 is TGCGCCAGCAGCCAACTCCAGGGGCAGAGCAATGAGCAGTTCTTC. The rearrangement links TRBV4-1 to TRBJ2-1, with D possibly matching TRBD1 (6 bases). Trimming took 2 bases from V and 6 from J, leaving 14 bases between them. CDR1 MGHRA and CDR2 YSYEKL come from the germline V gene. CDR3 size: 15 residues.

The chain uses TRBV2 and TRBJ2-3, with no clear D. V lost 7 bases and J 6 bases, leaving 8 bases between the germline ends. This CDR3 spans 11 amino acids. CDR1 is SNHLY and CDR2 is FYNNEI in the germline V gene. The CDR3 spells CASTEADTQYF. The CDR3 DNA follows: TGTGCCAGCACCGAGGCGGATACGCAGTATTTT.